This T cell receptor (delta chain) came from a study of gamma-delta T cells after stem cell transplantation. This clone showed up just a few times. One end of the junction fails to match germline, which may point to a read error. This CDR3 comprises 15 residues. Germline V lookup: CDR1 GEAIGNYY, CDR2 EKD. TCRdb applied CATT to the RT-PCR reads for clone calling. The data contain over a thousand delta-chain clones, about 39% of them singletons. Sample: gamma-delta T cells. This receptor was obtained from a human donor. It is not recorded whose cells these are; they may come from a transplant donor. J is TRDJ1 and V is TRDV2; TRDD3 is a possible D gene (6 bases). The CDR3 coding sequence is TGTGCCTGTGACCCGGCTGGGGCAGTGATCGATAACCTCATCTTT. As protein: CACDPAGAVIDNLIF.